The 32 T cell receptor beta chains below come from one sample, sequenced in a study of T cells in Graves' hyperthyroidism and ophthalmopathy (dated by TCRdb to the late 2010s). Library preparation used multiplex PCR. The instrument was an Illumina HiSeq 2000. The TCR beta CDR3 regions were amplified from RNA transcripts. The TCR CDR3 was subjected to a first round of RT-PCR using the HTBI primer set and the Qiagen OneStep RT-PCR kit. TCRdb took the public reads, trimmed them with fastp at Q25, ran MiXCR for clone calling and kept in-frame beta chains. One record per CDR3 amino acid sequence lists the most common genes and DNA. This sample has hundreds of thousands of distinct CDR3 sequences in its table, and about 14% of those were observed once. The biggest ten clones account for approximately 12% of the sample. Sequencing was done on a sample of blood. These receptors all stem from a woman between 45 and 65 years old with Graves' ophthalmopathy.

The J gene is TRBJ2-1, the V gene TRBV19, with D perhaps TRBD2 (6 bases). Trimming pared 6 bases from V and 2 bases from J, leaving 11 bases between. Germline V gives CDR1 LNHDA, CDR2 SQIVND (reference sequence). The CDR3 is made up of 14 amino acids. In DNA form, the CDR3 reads TGTGCCAGTAGAATTGCGGGGCCCTACAATGAGCAGTTCTTC. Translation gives CASRIAGPYNEQFF.

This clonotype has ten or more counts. CDR3 loop: CASSPRRGEKLFF. As DNA, the CDR3 is TGTGCCAGCAGCCCCCGAAGAGGTGAAAAACTGTTTTTT. V gene TRBV6-1 combines with J gene TRBJ1-4; D is ambiguous. Germline V gene sequence: CDR1 MNHNS, CDR2 SASEGT. Trimming stripped 6 bases from V and 7 bases from J, with 12 bases between. The CDR3 is 13 residues long.

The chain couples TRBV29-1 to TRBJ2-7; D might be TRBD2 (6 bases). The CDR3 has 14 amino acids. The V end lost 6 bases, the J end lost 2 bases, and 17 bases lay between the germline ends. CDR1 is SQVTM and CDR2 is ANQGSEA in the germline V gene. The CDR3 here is CSVASARAPYEQYF. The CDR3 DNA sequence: TGCAGCGTGGCTAGCGCTAGGGCCCCCTACGAGCAGTACTTC.

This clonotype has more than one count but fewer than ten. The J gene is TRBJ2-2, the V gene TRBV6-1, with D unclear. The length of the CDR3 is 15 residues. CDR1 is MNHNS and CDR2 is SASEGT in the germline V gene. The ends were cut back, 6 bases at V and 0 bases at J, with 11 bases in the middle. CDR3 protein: CASSGWLSNTGELFF. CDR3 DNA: TGTGCCAGCAGCGGGTGGCTATCGAACACCGGGGAGCTGTTTTTT.

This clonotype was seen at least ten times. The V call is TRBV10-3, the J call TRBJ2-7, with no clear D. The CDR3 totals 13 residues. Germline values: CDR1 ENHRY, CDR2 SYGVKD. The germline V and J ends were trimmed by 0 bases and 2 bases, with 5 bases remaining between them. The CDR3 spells CAISESNTYEQYF. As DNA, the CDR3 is TGTGCCATCAGTGAGTCAAATACCTACGAGCAGTACTTC.

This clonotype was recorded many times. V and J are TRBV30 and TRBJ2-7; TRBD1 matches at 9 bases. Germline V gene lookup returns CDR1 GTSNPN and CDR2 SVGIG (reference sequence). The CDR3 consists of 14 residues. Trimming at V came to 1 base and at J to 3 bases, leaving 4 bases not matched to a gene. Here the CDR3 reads CAWSGQGGGYEQYF. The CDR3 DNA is TGTGCCTGGAGTGGACAGGGGGGCGGCTACGAGCAGTACTTC.

The CDR3 nucleotides read TGTGCCAGCAGTAAAGGAGAGTCCACTGAAGCTTTCTTT. This codes for CASSKGESTEAFF. The genes are TRBV12-3 or TRBV12-4 and TRBJ1-1; no definite D call. The CDR3 consists of 13 residues. V lost 5 bases and J lost 4, with 11 bases in between.

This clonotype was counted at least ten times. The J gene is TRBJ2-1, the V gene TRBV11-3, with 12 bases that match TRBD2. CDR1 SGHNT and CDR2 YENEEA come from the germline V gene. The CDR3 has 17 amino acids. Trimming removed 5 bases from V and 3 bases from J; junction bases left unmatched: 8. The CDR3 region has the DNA TGTGCCAGCAGCCCGTCTTCGGGACTAGCGGGCTACAATGAGCAGTTCTTC. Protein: CASSPSSGLAGYNEQFF.

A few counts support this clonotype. The DNA of the CDR3 is TGTGCCAGCAGCGTAGATAATGCTCAAGAGCAGTTCTTC. Protein product: CASSVDNAQEQFF. This sequence joins TRBV9 and TRBJ2-1; D not certain. V was clipped by 0 bases and J by 10 bases, with 11 bases between them. The CDR3 is 13 amino acids. Germline loops: CDR1 SGDLS, CDR2 YYNGEE.

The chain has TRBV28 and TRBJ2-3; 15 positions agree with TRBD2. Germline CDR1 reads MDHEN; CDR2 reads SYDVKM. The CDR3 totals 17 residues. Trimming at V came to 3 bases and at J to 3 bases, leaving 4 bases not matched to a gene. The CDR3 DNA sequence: TGTGCCAGCAGTTTTCGGACTAGCGGGAGGGCAACAGATACGCAGTATTTT. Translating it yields CASSFRTSGRATDTQYF.

The CDR3 nucleotides read TGCAGCGCACACGGCAAGAACACTGAAGCTTTCTTT. Translating gives CSAHGKNTEAFF. This chain joins TRBV29-1 and TRBJ1-1; the D is unclear. V was shortened by 7 bases and J by 1 base, with 10 bases between the two germline ends. Germline lookup yields CDR1 SQVTM and CDR2 ANQGSEA. The CDR3 spans 12 residues. Looking up the rest from reference TRBV29-1 and TRBJ1-1 gives the full variable domain: SAVISQKPSRDICQRGTSLTIQCQVDSQVTMMFWYRQQPGQSLTLIATANQGSEATYESGFVIDKFPISRPNLTFSTLTVSNMSPEDSSIYLCSAHGKNTEAFFGQGTRLTVV.

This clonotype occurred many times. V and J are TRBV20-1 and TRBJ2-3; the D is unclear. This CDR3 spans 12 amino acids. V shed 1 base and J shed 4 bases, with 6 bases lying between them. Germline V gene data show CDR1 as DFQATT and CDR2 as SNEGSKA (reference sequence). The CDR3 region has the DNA TGCAGTGCTAGAGCCCCCGCAGATACGCAGTATTTT. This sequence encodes CSARAPADTQYF.

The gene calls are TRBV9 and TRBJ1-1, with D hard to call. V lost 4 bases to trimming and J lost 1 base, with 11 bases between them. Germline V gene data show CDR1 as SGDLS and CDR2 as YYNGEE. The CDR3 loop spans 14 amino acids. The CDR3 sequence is CASSPWSSNTEAFF. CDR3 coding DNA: TGTGCCAGCAGCCCCTGGTCCTCGAACACTGAAGCTTTCTTT.

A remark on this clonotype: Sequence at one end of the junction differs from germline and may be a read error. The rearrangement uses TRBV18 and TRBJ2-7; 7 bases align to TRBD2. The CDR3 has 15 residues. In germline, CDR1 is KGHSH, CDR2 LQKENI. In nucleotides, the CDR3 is TGTGCCAACTCACCATCGGGGGGTTTTGCCTACGAGCAGTACTTC. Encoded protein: CANSPSGGFAYEQYF.

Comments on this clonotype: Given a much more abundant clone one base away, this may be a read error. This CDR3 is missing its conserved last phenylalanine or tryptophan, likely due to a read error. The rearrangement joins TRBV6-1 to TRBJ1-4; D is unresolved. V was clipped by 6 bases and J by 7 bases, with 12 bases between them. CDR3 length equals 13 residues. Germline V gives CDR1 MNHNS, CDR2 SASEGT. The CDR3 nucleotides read TGTGCCAGCAGCCCCCGAAGAGGTGAAAAACTGTTTCTT. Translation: CASSPRRGEKLFL.

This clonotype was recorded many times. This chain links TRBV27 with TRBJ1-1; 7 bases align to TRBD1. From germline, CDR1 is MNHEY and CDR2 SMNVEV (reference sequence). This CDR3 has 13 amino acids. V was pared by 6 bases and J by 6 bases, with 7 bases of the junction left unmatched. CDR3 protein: CASSPDRASEAFF. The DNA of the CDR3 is TGTGCCAGCAGCCCTGACAGGGCGTCTGAAGCTTTCTTT.

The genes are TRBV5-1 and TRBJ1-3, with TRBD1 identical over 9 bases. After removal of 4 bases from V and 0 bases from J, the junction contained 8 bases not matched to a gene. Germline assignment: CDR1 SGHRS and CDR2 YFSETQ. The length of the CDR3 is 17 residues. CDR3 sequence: CASSARGQGNSGNTIYF. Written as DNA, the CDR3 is TGCGCCAGCAGCGCAAGGGGACAGGGCAACTCTGGAAACACCATATATTTT.

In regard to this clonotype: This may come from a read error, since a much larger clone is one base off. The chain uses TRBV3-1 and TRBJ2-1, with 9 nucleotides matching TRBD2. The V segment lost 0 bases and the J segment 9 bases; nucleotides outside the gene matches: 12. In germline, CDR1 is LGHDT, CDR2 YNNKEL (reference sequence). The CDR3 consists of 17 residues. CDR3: CASSQELLAGVWSEQFF. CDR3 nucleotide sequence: TGTGCCAGCAGCCAAGAATTATTAGCGGGAGTATGGAGTGAGCAGTTCTTC.

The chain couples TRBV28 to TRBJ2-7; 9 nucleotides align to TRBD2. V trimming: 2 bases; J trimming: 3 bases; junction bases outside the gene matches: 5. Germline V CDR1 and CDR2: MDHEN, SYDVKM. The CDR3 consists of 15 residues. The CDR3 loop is CASSLIGSGSYEQYF. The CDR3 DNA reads TGTGCCAGCAGTTTAATTGGTAGCGGGAGCTACGAGCAGTACTTC.

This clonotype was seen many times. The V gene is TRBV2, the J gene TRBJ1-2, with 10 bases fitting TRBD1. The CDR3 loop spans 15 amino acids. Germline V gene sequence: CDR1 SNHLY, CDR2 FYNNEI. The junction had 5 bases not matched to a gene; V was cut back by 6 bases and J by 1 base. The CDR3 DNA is TGTGCCAGCAGACCGGGACAGGGGTTTAACTATGGCTACACCTTC. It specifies CASRPGQGFNYGYTF. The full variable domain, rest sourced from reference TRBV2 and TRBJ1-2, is EPEVTQTPSHQVTQMGQEVILRCVPISNHLYFYWYRQILGQKVEFLVSFYNNEISEKSEIFDDQFSVERPDGSNFTLKIRSTKLEDSAMYFCASRPGQGFNYGYTFGSGTRLTVV.

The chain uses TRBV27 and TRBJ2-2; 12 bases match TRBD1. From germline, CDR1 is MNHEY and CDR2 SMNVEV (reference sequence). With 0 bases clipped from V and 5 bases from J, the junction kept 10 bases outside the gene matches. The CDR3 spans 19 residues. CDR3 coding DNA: TGTGCCAGCAGTTTATCAACCCCGGGACAGGGGGCCGGGACCGGGGAGCTGTTTTTT. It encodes CASSLSTPGQGAGTGELFF.

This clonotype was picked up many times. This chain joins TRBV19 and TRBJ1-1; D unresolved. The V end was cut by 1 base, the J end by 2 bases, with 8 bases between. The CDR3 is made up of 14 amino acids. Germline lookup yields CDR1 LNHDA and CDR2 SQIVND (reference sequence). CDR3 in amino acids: CASSIGGPNTEAFF. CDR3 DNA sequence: TGTGCCAGTAGTATAGGAGGTCCAAACACTGAAGCTTTCTTT.

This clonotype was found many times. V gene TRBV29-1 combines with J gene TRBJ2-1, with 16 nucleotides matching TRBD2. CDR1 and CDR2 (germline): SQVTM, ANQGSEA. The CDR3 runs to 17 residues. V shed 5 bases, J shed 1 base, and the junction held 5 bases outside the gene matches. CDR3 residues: CSVRRGLAGGSYNEQFF. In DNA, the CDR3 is TGCAGCGTTAGGAGGGGACTAGCGGGAGGGTCCTACAATGAGCAGTTCTTC.

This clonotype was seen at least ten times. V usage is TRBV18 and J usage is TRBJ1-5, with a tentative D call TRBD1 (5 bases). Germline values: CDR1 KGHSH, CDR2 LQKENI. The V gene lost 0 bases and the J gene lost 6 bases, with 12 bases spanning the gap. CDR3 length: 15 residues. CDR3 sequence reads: CASSPPQGGGQPQHF. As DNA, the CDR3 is TGTGCCAGCTCACCACCTCAGGGCGGGGGTCAGCCCCAGCATTTT.

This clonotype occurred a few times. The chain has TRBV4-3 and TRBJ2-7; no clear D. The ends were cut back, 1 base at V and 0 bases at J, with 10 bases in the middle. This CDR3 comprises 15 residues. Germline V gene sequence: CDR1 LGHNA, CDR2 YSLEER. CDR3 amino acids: CASSQGMQSSYEQYF. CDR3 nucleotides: TGCGCCAGCAGCCAAGGAATGCAGAGCTCCTACGAGCAGTACTTC.

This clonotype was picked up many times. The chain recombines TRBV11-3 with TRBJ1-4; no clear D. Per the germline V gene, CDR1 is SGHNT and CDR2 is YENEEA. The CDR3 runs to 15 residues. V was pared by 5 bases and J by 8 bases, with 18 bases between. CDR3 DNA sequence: TGTGCCAGCAGCGCCTCGGTCACGGGGTGGGAAAAACTGTTTTTT. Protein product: CASSASVTGWEKLFF.

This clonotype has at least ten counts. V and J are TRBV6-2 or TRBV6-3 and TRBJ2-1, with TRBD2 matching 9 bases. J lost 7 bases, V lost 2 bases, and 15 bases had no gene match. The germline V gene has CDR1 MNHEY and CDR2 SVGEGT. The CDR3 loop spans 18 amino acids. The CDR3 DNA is TGTGCCAGCAGTTACAGGGGTAGCGGGAGCCACGGAGGGAATGAGCAGTTCTTC. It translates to CASSYRGSGSHGGNEQFF.

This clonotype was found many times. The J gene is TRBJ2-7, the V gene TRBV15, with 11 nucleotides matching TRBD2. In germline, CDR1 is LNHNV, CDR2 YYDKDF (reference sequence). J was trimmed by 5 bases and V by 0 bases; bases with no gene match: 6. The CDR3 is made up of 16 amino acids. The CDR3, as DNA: TGTGCCACCAGCAGAGATTCCCGGACTAGCGGGCACGAGCAGTACTTC. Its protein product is CATSRDSRTSGHEQYF.

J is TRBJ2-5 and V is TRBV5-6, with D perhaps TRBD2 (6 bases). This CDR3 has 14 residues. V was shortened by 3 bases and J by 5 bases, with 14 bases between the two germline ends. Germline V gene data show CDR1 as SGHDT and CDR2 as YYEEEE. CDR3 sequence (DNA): TGTGCCAGCAGCTGGAGGGACGGACTGGAGACCCAGTACTTC. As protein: CASSWRDGLETQYF.

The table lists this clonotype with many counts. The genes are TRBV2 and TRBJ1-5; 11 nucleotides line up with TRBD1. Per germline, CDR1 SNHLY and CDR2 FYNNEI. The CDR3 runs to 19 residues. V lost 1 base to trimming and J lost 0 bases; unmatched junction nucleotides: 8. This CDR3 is CASSEDRDRGGYSNQPQHF. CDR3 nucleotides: TGTGCCAGCAGTGAAGACCGGGACAGGGGGGGATATAGCAATCAGCCCCAGCATTTT.

For the CDR3, the DNA is TGTGCCAGCAGCTCGCGGACAGGGTCCACCTACGAGCAGTACTTC. As protein: CASSSRTGSTYEQYF. V and J are TRBV7-9 and TRBJ2-7; 8 bases are a match to TRBD1. The CDR3 is 15 residues long. Germline CDR1 is SEHNR and CDR2 is FQNEAQ (reference sequence). V was clipped by 4 bases and J by 2 bases; unmatched bases: 7.

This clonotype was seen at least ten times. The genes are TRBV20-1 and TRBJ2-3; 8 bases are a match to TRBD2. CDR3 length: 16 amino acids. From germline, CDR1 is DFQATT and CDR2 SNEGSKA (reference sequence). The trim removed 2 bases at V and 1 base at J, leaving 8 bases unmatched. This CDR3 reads CSARRELTSGTDTQYF. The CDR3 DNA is TGCAGTGCTAGACGAGAACTGACTAGCGGCACAGATACGCAGTATTTT.